The rows below give T cell receptor beta chains drawn from one sample of a study of blood T cells in healthy people across ages. TCRdb passed the 5' RACE reads through MiXCR, listing each CDR3 protein once. The table records 700,000 or so distinct CDR3 sequences, around two fifths of them present only once. Specimen: blood. The receptors stem from a man aged 80 or over in good health. Both conserved end residues are part of each CDR3. The listing skips clone size in some rows; elsewhere it reads once, few, many or a size class.

abundance: once; v_gene: TRBV20-1; CDR3aa: CSASTGASDTQYF
abundance: NA; v_gene: TRBV9; CDR3aa: CASSPSGTGFPNYGYTF
abundance: many; v_gene: TRBV7-2; CDR3aa: CASSQGDYSYEQYF
abundance: few; v_gene: TRBV20-1; CDR3aa: CSANQGLSNEQYF
abundance: NA; v_gene: TRBV15; CDR3aa: CATSSPPGTGEDTQYF
abundance: NA; v_gene: TRBV7-9; CDR3aa: CASSRDGSNEKLFF
abundance: few; v_gene: TRBV2; CDR3aa: CASTLTGTHQETQYF
abundance: few; v_gene: TRBV20-1; CDR3aa: CSAKGWGYNEQFF
abundance: few; v_gene: TRBV9; CDR3aa: CASSERQGGHNEQFF
abundance: few; v_gene: TRBV29-1; CDR3aa: CSVEEQRVERNEQFF
abundance: NA; v_gene: TRBV7-9; CDR3aa: CASTKDGAQETQYF
abundance: NA; v_gene: TRBV6-2/TRBV6-3; CDR3aa: CASSFFKTVPREQYF
abundance: NA; v_gene: TRBV7-2; CDR3aa: CASSLAYRGDSYEQYF
abundance: NA; v_gene: TRBV20-1; CDR3aa: CSARVLGGEQYF
abundance: NA; v_gene: TRBV7-2; CDR3aa: CASSGRGINEKLFF
abundance: few; v_gene: TRBV7-2; CDR3aa: CASSLDGTKKETQYF
abundance: few; v_gene: TRBV20-1; CDR3aa: CSARDYKRGGANLNTQYF